These T cell receptor beta chains were read from a single sample in a study of Graves' ophthalmopathy and Graves' hyperthyroidism. TCRdb re-derived calls from the multiplex PCR reads in MiXCR, one entry per CDR3 protein. Among about 170,000 distinct CDR3 sequences listed, under 40% were seen once. The sample consisted of peripheral blood. These receptors originate from a woman aged 40 to 50 with Graves' ophthalmopathy. Both conserved end residues are part of each CDR3. The D gene is left open where the match is weak. A row's size may be missing; if present it is once, few, many or a size class.

cdr3_nt	cdr3_aa	v_call	j_call	d_call	clone_size
TGTGCCTGGAGGGTGGACGGTCTCACGCACTTC	CAWRVDGLTHF	TRBV30	TRBJ2-7	NA	many
TGTGCCATCTCGGCTAGCGGCGCTTACGAGCAGTACTTC	CAISASGAYEQYF	TRBV10-3	TRBJ2-7	TRBD2	many
TGTGCCAGCAGCTTCCAGCGGGAGACCTACGAGCAGTACTTC	CASSFQRETYEQYF	TRBV5-6	TRBJ2-7	TRBD2	NA
TGTGCCAGCAGTCCATATCACCTCACTAACTATGGCTACACCTTC	CASSPYHLTNYGYTF	TRBV6-5	TRBJ1-2	NA	many
TGTGCCAGCAGCCCATTGACTAGTCACACCGGGGAGCTGTTTTTT	CASSPLTSHTGELFF	TRBV7-2	TRBJ2-2	NA	once
TGTGCCAGCAGTGGGGGATACTCCTACGAGCAGTACTTC	CASSGGYSYEQYF	TRBV28	TRBJ2-7	NA	many
TGTGCCACCAGTGATTTGTCAGGGGCCTACGAGCAGTACTTC	CATSDLSGAYEQYF	TRBV24-1	TRBJ2-7	NA	many
TGTGCCAGCACCCCGACAGGGAGGAACACTGAAGCTTTCTTT	CASTPTGRNTEAFF	TRBV9	TRBJ1-1	TRBD1	many
TGCAGTGCTAGAGATCCCGGGCTTTCTAATCAGCCCCAGCATTTT	CSARDPGLSNQPQHF	TRBV20-1	TRBJ1-5	NA	NA
TGTGCCAGCAGTCCAAACCCTACAGGGATTGGCTACACCTTC	CASSPNPTGIGYTF	TRBV6-1	TRBJ1-2	NA	NA
TGTGCCAGCAGCTTTTGGGGTGGCGGTCGAGAGACCCAGTACTTC	CASSFWGGGRETQYF	TRBV11-2	TRBJ2-5	NA	NA
TGCAGTGCAATGGTGCCTCTGGGACAGCATTTCAACTATGGCTACACCTTC	CSAMVPLGQHFNYGYTF	TRBV20-1	TRBJ1-2	TRBD1	NA
TGTGCCAGCAGTTACTCCATTGTGGCGGGGAACACTGAAGCTTTCTTT	CASSYSIVAGNTEAFF	TRBV6-2/TRBV6-3	TRBJ1-1	NA	many
TGCAGCGTTGATACAGGGACGGCAGGTGGCTACACCTTC	CSVDTGTAGGYTF	TRBV29-1	TRBJ1-2	NA	NA
TGTGCCAGCCGGAGGAATTATCCGGACGAGCAGTACTTC	CASRRNYPDEQYF	TRBV12-3/TRBV12-4	TRBJ2-7	NA	many
TGTGCCACCAGCCCGAGCGGGAGCTTCAACGAGCAGTACTTC	CATSPSGSFNEQYF	TRBV24-1	TRBJ2-7	TRBD2	many
TGTGCCAGCAGCCCCGGGTCCAGCCTCTATGGCTACACCTTC	CASSPGSSLYGYTF	TRBV28	TRBJ1-2	NA	many
TGTGCCAGCAGTCCACATACGGGCATTCGTCAGCCCCAGCATTTT	CASSPHTGIRQPQHF	TRBV28	TRBJ1-5	NA	many
TGTGCCAGCAGTTTATTGCCAGGGATCTATGGCTACACCTTC	CASSLLPGIYGYTF	TRBV28	TRBJ1-2	NA	once
TGTGCCATCAGTAAAGCGGGAACTGATCAAGAGACCCAGTACTTC	CAISKAGTDQETQYF	TRBV10-3	TRBJ2-5	TRBD2	few
TGTGCCAGCAGCTTCCCGGACAGGGACTACGAGCAGTACTTC	CASSFPDRDYEQYF	TRBV7-2	TRBJ2-7	TRBD1	NA
TGTGCCTGCCGGGATCCATCCTACGAGCAGTACTTC	CACRDPSYEQYF	TRBV6-2/TRBV6-3	TRBJ2-7	NA	NA
TGTGCCAGCAGTGAAGCTTTCCTCCGGGACAGGGGTCCCTATGGCTACACCTTC	CASSEAFLRDRGPYGYTF	TRBV2	TRBJ1-2	TRBD1	NA
TGTGCCAGTAGTACCGGGACAGTGAGGGGCAATCAGCCCCAGCATTTT	CASSTGTVRGNQPQHF	TRBV19	TRBJ1-5	TRBD1	many
TGTGCCAGCAGCGGGGGACAGGTAAATCAGCCCCAGCATTTT	CASSGGQVNQPQHF	TRBV7-2	TRBJ1-5	TRBD1	NA
TGCAGCGTTGTTAGTGTTTTGAACACTGAAGCTTTCTTT	CSVVSVLNTEAFF	TRBV29-1	TRBJ1-1	NA	many
TGTGCCAGCAGCTTAGCGCCAGGTCTCTACGAGCAGTACTTC	CASSLAPGLYEQYF	TRBV7-2	TRBJ2-7	NA	many
TGTGCCAGCAGTTTACGGGATCAGCCCCAGCATTTT	CASSLRDQPQHF	TRBV12-3/TRBV12-4	TRBJ1-5	NA	many
TGTGCCAGCAGCTGGGCGGCGGGCTCCTACGAGCAGTACTTC	CASSWAAGSYEQYF	TRBV11-2	TRBJ2-7	NA	many
TGTGCCAGCAGTCTATCCCCAGGCGGCGACAGGGTAGCTTTCTTT	CASSLSPGGDRVAFF	TRBV28	TRBJ1-1	TRBD1	NA
TGTGCCAGTAGTCGACAGGGGCCGAACACTGAAGCTTTCTTT	CASSRQGPNTEAFF	TRBV19	TRBJ1-1	TRBD1	many
TGTGCCAGCAGTTTCCCCTACCCCACCCGGGACAGGGCCTACGAGCAGTACTTC	CASSFPYPTRDRAYEQYF	TRBV28	TRBJ2-7	TRBD1	NA
TGTGCCAGCTCACCCGAGGGAGGAATCCACGAGCAGTACTTC	CASSPEGGIHEQYF	TRBV18	TRBJ2-7	NA	few
TGTGCCACCCGGGGGCAGGAGGGCGAGCAGTACTTC	CATRGQEGEQYF	TRBV10-3	TRBJ2-7	NA	many
TGCAGTGCTAGGAGCCCCGGGACAGGGGTGTTGGAGACCCAGTACTTC	CSARSPGTGVLETQYF	TRBV20-1	TRBJ2-5	TRBD1	NA
TGCGCCAGCAGCTTGGAGGGGGATAATTCACCCCTCCACTTT	CASSLEGDNSPLHF	TRBV5-1	TRBJ1-6	NA	many
TGCAGCTCGACGGGACGGGAGAACACTGAAGCTTTCTTT	CSSTGRENTEAFF	TRBV29-1	TRBJ1-1	NA	NA
TGTGCCACCAGTGAGCCCGGGACAGATTCATCGAACACCGGGGAGCTGTTTTTT	CATSEPGTDSSNTGELFF	TRBV24-1	TRBJ2-2	TRBD1	NA
TGTGCCAGCAGTGGCGGGACAGGGAACAATCAGCCCCAGCATTTT	CASSGGTGNNQPQHF	TRBV6-4	TRBJ1-5	TRBD1	NA
TGTGCCAGCGGTGCCGGGACACAAAATCAGCCCCAGCATTTT	CASGAGTQNQPQHF	TRBV6-1	TRBJ1-5	NA	NA
TGTGCCAGCAGTGGGCAGGGGGGGGGCGATCAGCCCCAGCATTTT	CASSGQGGGDQPQHF	TRBV2	TRBJ1-5	TRBD1	many
TGCAGTGCTTCATACAGGGCCGCCTACTTGGAGCAGTACTTC	CSASYRAAYLEQYF	TRBV20-1	TRBJ2-7	NA	NA
TGTGCCAGCAGTCCGGGACAGCACACAGATACGCAGTATTTT	CASSPGQHTDTQYF	TRBV6-1	TRBJ2-3	TRBD1	NA
TGTGCCAGCAGCTGGGGCGGGAGGGTGGAGACCCAGTACTTC	CASSWGGRVETQYF	TRBV7-2	TRBJ2-5	TRBD2	NA
TGCGCCAGCAGTGAGTCGAACGGTCCCTCCTACGAGCAGTACTTC	CASSESNGPSYEQYF	TRBV10-1	TRBJ2-7	NA	many
TGCAGCGTTGGTCACGGGGGGGCCTACGAGCAGTACTTC	CSVGHGGAYEQYF	TRBV29-1	TRBJ2-7	TRBD2	many
TGTGCCAGCGGGACGGCATATTCACCCCTCCACTTT	CASGTAYSPLHF	TRBV6-2/TRBV6-3	TRBJ1-6	NA	few
TGTGCCAGCAGTTTCGCCGGGACAGGGTACTATGGCTACACCTTC	CASSFAGTGYYGYTF	TRBV12-3/TRBV12-4	TRBJ1-2	TRBD1	NA
TGTGCCAGCAGCAACCGACAGCGCAGCTCTGGGGCCAACGTCCTGACTTTC	CASSNRQRSSGANVLTF	TRBV7-3	TRBJ2-6	NA	many
TGTGCCAGCAGTTATTTCTGGACCCAGTACTTC	CASSYFWTQYF	TRBV12-3/TRBV12-4	TRBJ2-5	NA	NA
TGTGCCTGGAGTGTCGCGGGAAGGGCCCAGTACTTC	CAWSVAGRAQYF	TRBV30	TRBJ2-5	NA	NA